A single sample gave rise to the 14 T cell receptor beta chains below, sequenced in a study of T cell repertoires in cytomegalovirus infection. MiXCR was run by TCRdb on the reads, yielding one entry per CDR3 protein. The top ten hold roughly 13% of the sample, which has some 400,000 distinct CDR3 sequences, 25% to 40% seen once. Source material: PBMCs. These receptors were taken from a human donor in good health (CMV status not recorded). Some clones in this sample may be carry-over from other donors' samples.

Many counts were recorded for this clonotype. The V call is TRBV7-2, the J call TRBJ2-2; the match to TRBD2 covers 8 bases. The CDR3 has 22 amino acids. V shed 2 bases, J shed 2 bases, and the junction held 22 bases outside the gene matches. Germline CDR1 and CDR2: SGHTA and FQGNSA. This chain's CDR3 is CASSLNRPPYASGGENTGELFF. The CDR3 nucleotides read TGTGCCAGCAGCTTAAATCGGCCCCCTTATGCAAGCGGGGGAGAAAACACCGGGGAGCTGTTTTTT.

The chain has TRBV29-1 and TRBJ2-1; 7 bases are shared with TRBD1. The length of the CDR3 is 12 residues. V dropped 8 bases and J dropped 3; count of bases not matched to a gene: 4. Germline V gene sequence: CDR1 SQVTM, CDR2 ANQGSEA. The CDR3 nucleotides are TGCAGCACCCGGGACAGCTACAATGAGCAGTTCTTC. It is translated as CSTRDSYNEQFF.

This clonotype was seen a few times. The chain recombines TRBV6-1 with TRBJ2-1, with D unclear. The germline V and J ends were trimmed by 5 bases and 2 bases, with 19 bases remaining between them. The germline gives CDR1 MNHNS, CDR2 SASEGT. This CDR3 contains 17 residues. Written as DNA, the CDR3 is TGTGCCAGCAGTCCCTTATCCGAGGAGCGTCCCTACAATGAGCAGTTCTTC. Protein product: CASSPLSEERPYNEQFF.

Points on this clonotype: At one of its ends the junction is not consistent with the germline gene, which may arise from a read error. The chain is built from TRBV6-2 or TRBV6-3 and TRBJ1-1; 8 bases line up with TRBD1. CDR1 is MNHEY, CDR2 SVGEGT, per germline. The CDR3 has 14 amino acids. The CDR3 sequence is CASSSNQGASEAYF. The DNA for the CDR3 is TGTGCCAGCAGCTCCAACCAGGGGGCATCTGAAGCTTACTTT.

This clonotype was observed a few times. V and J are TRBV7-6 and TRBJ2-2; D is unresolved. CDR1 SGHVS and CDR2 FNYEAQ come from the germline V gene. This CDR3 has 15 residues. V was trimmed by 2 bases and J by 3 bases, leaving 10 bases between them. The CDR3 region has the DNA TGTGCCAGCAGCTTATATGACTTTGACACCGGGGAGCTGTTTTTT. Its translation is CASSLYDFDTGELFF.

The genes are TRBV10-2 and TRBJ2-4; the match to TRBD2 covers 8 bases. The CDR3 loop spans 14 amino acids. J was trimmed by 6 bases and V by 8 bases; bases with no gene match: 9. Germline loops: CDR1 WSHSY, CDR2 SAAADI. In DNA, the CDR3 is TGCGCCAGCTCGGTCGGGGGGGCGGGAAACATTCAGTACTTC. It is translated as CASSVGGAGNIQYF.

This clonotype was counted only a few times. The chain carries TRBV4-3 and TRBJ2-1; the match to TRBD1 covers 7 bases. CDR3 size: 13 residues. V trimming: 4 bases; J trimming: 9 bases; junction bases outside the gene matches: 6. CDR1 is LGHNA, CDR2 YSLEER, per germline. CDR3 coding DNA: TGCGCCAGCAGCCTTACCCGGGACAGTGAGCAGTTCTTC. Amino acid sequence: CASSLTRDSEQFF.

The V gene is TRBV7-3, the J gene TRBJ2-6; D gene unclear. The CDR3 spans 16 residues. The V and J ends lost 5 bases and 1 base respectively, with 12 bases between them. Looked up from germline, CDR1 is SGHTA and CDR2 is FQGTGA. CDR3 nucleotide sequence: TGTGCCAGCAGCACCCCTCCGGTTTCTGGGGCCAACGTCCTGACTTTC. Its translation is CASSTPPVSGANVLTF.

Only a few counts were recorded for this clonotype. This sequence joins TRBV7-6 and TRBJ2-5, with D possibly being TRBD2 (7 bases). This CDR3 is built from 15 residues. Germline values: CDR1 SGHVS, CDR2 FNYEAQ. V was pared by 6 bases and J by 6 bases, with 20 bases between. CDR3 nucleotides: TGTGCCAGCAGAGTGTACTCCGCGGGGGCCCAGACCCAGTACTTC. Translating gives CASRVYSAGAQTQYF.

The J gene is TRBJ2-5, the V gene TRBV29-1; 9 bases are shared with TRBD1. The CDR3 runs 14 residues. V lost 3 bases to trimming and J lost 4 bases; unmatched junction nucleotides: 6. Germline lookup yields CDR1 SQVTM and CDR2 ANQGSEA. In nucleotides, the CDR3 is TGCAGCGTTGAGGGGGACAGGGTAGGAGAGACCCAGTACTTC. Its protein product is CSVEGDRVGETQYF.

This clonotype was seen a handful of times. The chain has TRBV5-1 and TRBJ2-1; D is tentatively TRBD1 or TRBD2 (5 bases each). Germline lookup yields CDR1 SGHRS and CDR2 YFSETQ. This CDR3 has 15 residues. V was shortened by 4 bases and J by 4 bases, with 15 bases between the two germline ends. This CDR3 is CASSPGRIGYNEQFF. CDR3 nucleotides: TGCGCCAGCAGCCCGGGACGGATTGGATACAATGAGCAGTTCTTC.

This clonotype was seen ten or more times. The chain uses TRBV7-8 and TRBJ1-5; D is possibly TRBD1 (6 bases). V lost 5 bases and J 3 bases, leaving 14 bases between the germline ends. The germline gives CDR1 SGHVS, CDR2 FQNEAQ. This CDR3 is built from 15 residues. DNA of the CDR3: TGTGCCAGCAGCAAAGGGAGGGACACCAATCAGCCCCAGCATTTT. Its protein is CASSKGRDTNQPQHF.

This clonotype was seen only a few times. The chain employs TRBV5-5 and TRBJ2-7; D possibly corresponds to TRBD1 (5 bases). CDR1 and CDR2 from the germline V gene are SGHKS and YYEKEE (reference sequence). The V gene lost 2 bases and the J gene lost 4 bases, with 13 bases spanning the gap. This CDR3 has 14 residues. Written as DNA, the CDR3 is TGTGCCAGCAGCTTTCTAAATTCAGGGTACGAGCAGTACTTC. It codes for CASSFLNSGYEQYF.

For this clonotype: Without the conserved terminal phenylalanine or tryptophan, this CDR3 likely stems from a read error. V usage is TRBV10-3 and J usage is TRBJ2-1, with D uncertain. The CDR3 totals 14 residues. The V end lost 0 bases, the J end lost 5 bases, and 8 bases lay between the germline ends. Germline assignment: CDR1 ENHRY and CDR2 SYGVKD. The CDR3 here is CAISESSNHNEQFL. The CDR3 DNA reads TGTGCCATCAGTGAGTCTAGCAACCACAATGAGCAGTTCCTC.